This T cell receptor beta chain was retrieved from a study of blood T cells in healthy people across ages. General study points: Observed TCR beta diversity showed a strong correlation with the percentage of naive T cells as measured by flow cytometry.

Next came a second PCR, run for roughly 6 to 11 cycles, which used a sample-barcoded 5' primer along with a J-beta primer mix. TCRdb fed the 5' RACE reads into MiXCR, producing one record per CDR3 protein. Of 1.5 million to 2 million distinct CDR3 sequences in the sample, about 31% were seen once. PBMCs numbering at least 7 million were isolated per sample. Total RNA extraction produced at least 5 micrograms (per sample) for the study. The germline V gene has CDR1 MGHRA and CDR2 YSYEKL. The CDR3 runs 17 residues. The J segment lost 6 bases and the V segment lost 0 bases, leaving 12 bases of the junction unmatched. On this clonotype itself: Its specificity is unknown.

The chain employs TRBV4-1 and TRBJ2-3; 7 bases fit TRBD2. The sequenced material came from blood. This receptor was taken from a woman aged 25 to 45 in good health. The CDR3 region is CASSQEDTSDFSDTQYF. CDR3 coding DNA: TGCGCCAGCAGCCAAGAGGATACTAGCGACTTTAGCGATACGCAGTATTTT.